These T cell receptor beta chains were read from a single sample in a study of cytomegalovirus exposure and HLA in healthy donors. Clones were sequenced by immunoSEQ multiplex PCR, and TCRdb holds only the in-frame ones, with some missing. Of approximately 160,000 clones detected, approximately 71% appear once; the ten largest clones hold less than 5%. What was sequenced was PBMCs. The receptors come from a woman under 30 in good health and CMV-seropositive. Each CDR3 is given with its conserved first and last residue. Each record gives: CDR3 DNA, CDR3 protein, clone size, V gene, J gene, D gene. The D gene is left open where the match is weak. Clone size appears in some rows only: once, few, many, or a class for an expanded clone.

TGTGCCAGCAGCTCAACCGGACAGGCTACCTACGAGCAGTACTTC	CASSSTGQATYEQYF	.	TRBV4-2	TRBJ2-7	TRBD1
TGTGCCAGCACATATCGGAGGGATAGCAATCAGCCCCAGCATTTT	CASTYRRDSNQPQHF	.	TRBV6-6	TRBJ1-5	.
TGTGCCAGCAGTTTAAGTAGGGACAGGGAAATCCCAGATACGCAGTATTTT	CASSLSRDREIPDTQYF	.	TRBV27	TRBJ2-3	TRBD1
TGTGCCTGGATTAGTGGGGGGGCAGCCGGGGAGCTGTTTTTT	CAWISGGAAGELFF	.	TRBV30	TRBJ2-2	.
TGTGCCAGCAGCTCTAAAACAGGGGTTGCTCTCAACTACGAGCAGTACTTC	CASSSKTGVALNYEQYF	.	TRBV7-9	TRBJ2-7	TRBD1
TGTGCCAGCAGGATGTGGGCTGGTTACGAGCAGTACTTC	CASRMWAGYEQYF	.	TRBV5-6	TRBJ2-7	.
TGCAGCGTCCGGGACTACCAAGAGACCCAGTACTTC	CSVRDYQETQYF	.	TRBV29-1	TRBJ2-5	.
TGTGCCAGCAGCTTACCCAGGCCGGGGGGTCAGCCCCAGCATTTT	CASSLPRPGGQPQHF	few	TRBV5-8	TRBJ1-5	.
TGTGCCAGCACCTTTGAACAGGGTTTTTTACAAGAGACCCAGTACTTC	CASTFEQGFLQETQYF	.	TRBV5-4	TRBJ2-5	.
TGTGCCAGCTCACCACCGGGCAACCAAGAGACCCAGTACTTC	CASSPPGNQETQYF	.	TRBV18	TRBJ2-5	.
TGTGCCAGCAGTGGACTAACAGGGCTTCTGGGAAACACCATATATTTT	CASSGLTGLLGNTIYF	.	TRBV6-1	TRBJ1-3	.
TGTGCCAGCAGTTCCGGACAGGGAACAACCTACGAGCAGTACTTC	CASSSGQGTTYEQYF	.	TRBV2	TRBJ2-7	TRBD1
TGTGCTAGCAGCGCCGGCGGAGTGAATTCACCCCTCCACTTT	CASSAGGVNSPLHF	.	TRBV7-7	TRBJ1-6	.
TGCGCCAGCAGCCCCCTAGCGGGTATCCTCTACGAGCAGTACTTC	CASSPLAGILYEQYF	.	TRBV4-1	TRBJ2-7	TRBD2
TGTGCCAGCAGCCTTGGGGGGGTTAATAATTCACCCCTCCACTTT	CASSLGGVNNSPLHF	.	TRBV7-2	TRBJ1-6	.
TGTGCCAGCAGTTGGGGAGGTACTACTCAAGAGACCCAGTACTTC	CASSWGGTTQETQYF	.	TRBV27	TRBJ2-5	.
TGTGCCAGCAGTTTAGGGACTCCCTCTGGGGCCAACGTCCTGACTTTC	CASSLGTPSGANVLTF	.	TRBV28	TRBJ2-6	.
TGTGCCAGCAGGAGGACAGGGGACTATGGCTACACCTTC	CASRRTGDYGYTF	.	TRBV27	TRBJ1-2	TRBD1
TGTGCCACCAGCAGAGTACAGGTAAACGAGCCCCAGCATTTT	CATSRVQVNEPQHF	few	TRBV15	TRBJ1-5	.
TGTGCCAGCAGCGCGAATAGGGGATCGGCCTATACCTCACCCCTCCACTTT	CASSANRGSAYTSPLHF	.	TRBV5-6	TRBJ1-6	.
TGTGCCAGCAGCCTAGAAGGACTAGCGAATGAGCAGTTCTTC	CASSLEGLANEQFF	.	TRBV7-9	TRBJ2-1	TRBD2
TGTGCCAGCTCAGGGACTGTCTCCTACAATGAGCAGTTCTTC	CASSGTVSYNEQFF	.	TRBV18	TRBJ2-1	.
TGTGCCAGCAGCTTAAGGGTGGCAGGGACAGCTCTAACCTACGAGCAGTACTTC	CASSLRVAGTALTYEQYF	.	TRBV11-2	TRBJ2-7	TRBD1
TGCGCCAGCAAGGAGAACAGCAATCAGCCCCAGCATTTT	CASKENSNQPQHF	.	TRBV10-2	TRBJ1-5	.
TGTGCCAGCAGTCTCGGGACTAGCGGGGGGGTTAGTGAGCAGTTCTTC	CASSLGTSGGVSEQFF	.	TRBV2	TRBJ2-1	TRBD2
TGTGCCAGCTTAAAACAAAAGTCTGGGGCCAACGTCCTGACTTTC	CASLKQKSGANVLTF	few	TRBV21-1	TRBJ2-6	.
TGTGCCAGCAGCTTAACTGGGGCGCCCAATGAGCAGTTCTTC	CASSLTGAPNEQFF	.	TRBV7-3	TRBJ2-1	.
TGTGCCAGCAGCTTCAGCGGCTCTGGAAACACCATATATTTT	CASSFSGSGNTIYF	.	TRBV7-8	TRBJ1-3	.
TGTGCCAGCAGACACCTGGGCGGCACAGATACGCAGTATTTT	CASRHLGGTDTQYF	.	TRBV6-4	TRBJ2-3	.
TGTGCCAGCAGTCCTGCCGGACTAGCGACCCTGGCGTGGGGATCGTCAGATACGCAGTATTTT	CASSPAGLATLAWGSSDTQYF	.	TRBV27	TRBJ2-3	TRBD2
TGCGCCAGCAGCCAAGGCCTCCTAGCGGCGCTTAGCACAGATACGCAGTATTTT	CASSQGLLAALSTDTQYF	.	TRBV4-1	TRBJ2-3	TRBD2
TGTGCCAGCAGCGAAGCCCGACTAGCGGGGGCAGATACGCAGTATTTT	CASSEARLAGADTQYF	once	TRBV9	TRBJ2-3	TRBD2
TGTGCCAGCAGCCCCCCAGGGACTAGCACAGATACGCAGTATTTT	CASSPPGTSTDTQYF	.	TRBV5-4	TRBJ2-3	.
TGTGCCAGCAGCCCCAACAGGGGGGTAGCGTATGGCTACACCTTC	CASSPNRGVAYGYTF	.	TRBV27	TRBJ1-2	TRBD1
TGTGCCAGCAGTTACACAGCCATCCCTGAAAAACTGTTTTTT	CASSYTAIPEKLFF	.	TRBV6-5	TRBJ1-4	.
TGTGCCAGCAGCTTGTCGGGGACCGGGGAGCTGTTTTTT	CASSLSGTGELFF	.	TRBV11-3	TRBJ2-2	.